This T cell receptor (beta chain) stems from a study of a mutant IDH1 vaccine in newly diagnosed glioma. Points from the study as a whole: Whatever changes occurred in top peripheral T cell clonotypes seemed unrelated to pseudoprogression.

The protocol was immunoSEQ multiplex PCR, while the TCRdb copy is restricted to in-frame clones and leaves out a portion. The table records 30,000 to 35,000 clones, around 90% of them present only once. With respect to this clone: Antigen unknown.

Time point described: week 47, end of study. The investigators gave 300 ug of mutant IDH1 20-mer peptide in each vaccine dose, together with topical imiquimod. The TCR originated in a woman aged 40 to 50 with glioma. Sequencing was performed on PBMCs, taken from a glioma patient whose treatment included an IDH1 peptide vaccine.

The CDR3 loop reads CSARVDYEQYF. In DNA, the CDR3 is TGCAGTGCTAGGGTGGACTACGAGCAGTACTTC. The chain employs TRBV20-1 and TRBJ2-7; no clear D gene. The CDR3 has 11 residues. The germline CDR1 and CDR2 sequences are DFQATT and SNEGSKA (reference sequence). V shed 3 bases and J shed 3 bases, with 6 bases lying between them.